The 23 T cell receptor beta chains reported below all come from one sample, sequenced in a study of OX40 agonist ivuxolimab in advanced cancers. Libraries were built with the immunoSEQ multiplex PCR assay. TCRdb provides this immuneACCESS table in a form limited to in-frame rearrangements. Some clones are lacking; in checked studies, under half of them reflect an unresolved V gene, and why the rest are absent is not known. This sample lists tens of thousands of clones; about 88% were detected once. The ten largest clones take up about 0.28% of the sample. The source was CD4+ or CD8+ T cells sorted from blood, collected in a trial of the OX40 agonist ivuxolimab. Receptor source: an adult with an advanced solid tumor such as melanoma, head and neck, liver or kidney cancer.

The J gene is TRBJ1-2, the V gene TRBV27; tentatively, D is TRBD1 (6 bases). Germline CDR1 is MNHEY and CDR2 is SMNVEV (reference sequence). Between the trimmed V and J ends, which lost 3 bases and 4 bases, there was a span of 21 bases. The CDR3 is 17 amino acids. Written as DNA, the CDR3 is TGTGCCAGCAGTTTTAGGGCGGACAGCGCGGTACCCTATGGCTACACCTTC. This encodes CASSFRADSAVPYGYTF.

The rearrangement joins TRBV15 to TRBJ1-3; D not certain. The V end lost 0 bases, the J end lost 3 bases, and 21 bases lay between the germline ends. CDR1 is LNHNV and CDR2 is YYDKDF in the germline V gene (reference sequence). This CDR3 has 19 amino acids. CDR3 region: CATSREVGGRAVIGNTIYF. CDR3 coding DNA: TGTGCCACCAGCAGAGAAGTTGGTGGGAGGGCTGTAATTGGAAACACCATATATTTT.

The chain recombines TRBV14 with TRBJ2-5; D is perhaps TRBD1 (6 bases). The germline gives CDR1 SGHDN, CDR2 FVKESK. Trimming took off 3 bases at V and 6 bases at J, with 17 bases between the two ends. The CDR3 is 15 amino acids. This CDR3 reads CASSQMNTGPQTQYF. The CDR3 DNA reads TGTGCCAGCAGCCAGATGAACACAGGGCCCCAGACCCAGTACTTC.

This rearrangement joins TRBV7-7 to TRBJ2-5; weak D call: TRBD1 (5 bases). The CDR3 extends over 14 amino acids. The germline CDR1 and CDR2 sequences are SSHAT and FNYEAQ (reference sequence). The V and J ends lost 4 bases and 2 bases respectively, with 11 bases between them. The CDR3 is CASSSTGIQETQYF. The CDR3 DNA is TGTGCCAGCAGCTCAACAGGCATACAAGAGACCCAGTACTTC.

The gene calls are TRBV5-1 and TRBJ2-1; 11 nucleotides match TRBD1. Germline V gives CDR1 SGHRS, CDR2 YFSETQ. The CDR3 consists of 16 residues. Germline trimming cut 0 bases from V and 8 bases from J; bases unmatched to any gene: 7. For the CDR3, the DNA is TGCGCCAGCAGCTTGGATCGGACAGGGGGCATCTATGAGCAGTTCTTC. Translating it yields CASSLDRTGGIYEQFF.

Remarks on this clone: At one of its ends the junction is not consistent with the germline gene, which may arise from a read error. V is TRBV28 and J is TRBJ1-2; no clear D gene. CDR3 length: 15 amino acids. The germline V gene encodes CDR1 MDHEN and CDR2 SYDVKM. CDR3 region: CASRLGRLYNYSYTF. CDR3 DNA sequence: TGTGCCAGCAGACTGGGAAGGCTATACAACTATAGCTACACCTTC.

This clone was counted only a few times. The J gene is TRBJ1-2, the V gene TRBV30, with 10 nucleotides matching TRBD1. This CDR3 region has 15 residues. The junction had 8 bases not matched to a gene; V was cut back by 0 bases and J by 7 bases. Germline V gives CDR1 GTSNPN, CDR2 SVGIG (reference sequence). The CDR3 region is CAWSVRRTGGLGYTF. Written as DNA, the CDR3 is TGTGCCTGGAGTGTACGTAGGACAGGGGGACTTGGCTACACCTTC. The whole variable domain, remainder taken from reference TRBV30 and TRBJ1-2, is SQTIHQWPATLVQPVGSPLSLECTVEGTSNPNLYWYRQAAGRGLQLLFYSVGIGQISSEVPQNLSASRPQDRQFILSSKKLLLSDSGFYLCAWSVRRTGGLGYTFGSGTRLTVV.

This clone came up a few times. The genes are TRBV30 and TRBJ1-5; D is unclear. From germline, CDR1 is GTSNPN and CDR2 SVGIG (reference sequence). V lost 1 base to trimming and J lost 7 bases, with 11 bases between them. The CDR3 runs to 13 residues. The CDR3 DNA reads as TGTGCCTGGAGTGAAAGGGTCCAACAGCCCCAGCATTTT. Translation gives CAWSERVQQPQHF.

To note about this clone: Other DNA sequences in this sample translate to the same CDR3. DNA for the CDR3: TGTGCCAGCAGCTTGCGCGGGTCGGAGACCCAGTACTTC. Its protein product is CASSLRGSETQYF. The V and J genes are TRBV7-2 and TRBJ2-5; possible D gene TRBD2, 5 bases. Germline V lookup: CDR1 SGHTA, CDR2 FQGNSA. The CDR3 spans 13 residues. V lost 3 bases and J lost 5, with 10 bases in between.

In nucleotides, the CDR3 is TGTGCCATAAACTCAGGGAACAATGAGCAGTTCTTC. Translating it yields CAINSGNNEQFF. The chain uses TRBV10-3 and TRBJ2-1; TRBD1 might be the D (5 bases). Trimming left V 9 bases short and J 5 bases short, with 11 bases between. This CDR3 has 12 residues. CDR1 is ENHRY and CDR2 is SYGVKD in the germline V gene.

This clone was picked up one time. The chain combines TRBV27 with TRBJ1-2; no firm D call. V shed 6 bases and J shed 3 bases, with 17 bases lying between them. The V gene's germline CDR1 is MNHEY and CDR2 SMNVEV (reference sequence). This CDR3 spans 15 amino acids. CDR3: CASSQNPTRDYGYTF. CDR3 coding DNA: TGTGCCAGCAGCCAAAACCCAACAAGGGACTATGGCTACACCTTC.

The chain is built from TRBV28 and TRBJ2-2, with a weak D call TRBD1 (5 bases). V lost 10 bases to trimming and J lost 4 bases, with 10 bases between them. Germline-derived CDR1 and CDR2 are MDHEN and SYDVKM. There are 12 residues in the CDR3. The CDR3, as DNA: TGTGCCACAACAAGGGGCACCGGGGAGCTGTTTTTT. Protein: CATTRGTGELFF.

V is TRBV7-3 and J is TRBJ1-1; 7 bases line up with TRBD1. Unmatched junction bases numbered 5, after V lost 1 base and J lost 6 bases. From germline, CDR1 is SGHTA and CDR2 FQGTGA. This CDR3 spans 14 amino acids. The CDR3 DNA reads TGTGCCAGCAGCTTAAAAGGGGGCGCGGCTGAAGCTTTCTTT. Encoded protein: CASSLKGGAAEAFF.

The genes are TRBV7-8 and TRBJ1-2; 7 nucleotides line up with TRBD1. The CDR3 extends over 13 amino acids. Germline loops: CDR1 SGHVS, CDR2 FQNEAQ. Germline trimming cut 1 base from V and 8 bases from J; bases unmatched to any gene: 4. The CDR3 region has the DNA TGTGCCAGCAGCTTAGGGGGAGGGGGCGGCTACACCTTC. Protein sequence: CASSLGGGGGYTF.

This clone was detected only a few times. The rearrangement uses TRBV7-8 and TRBJ1-6; 7 nucleotides match TRBD1. The CDR3 runs 14 residues. In germline, CDR1 is SGHVS, CDR2 FQNEAQ. V shed 2 bases, J shed 7 bases, and the junction held 2 bases outside the gene matches. The CDR3, as DNA: TGTGCCAGCAGCTTACAGGGGGGAAATTCACCCCTCCACTTT. It specifies CASSLQGGNSPLHF.

In its sample, this clone was seen once. The CDR3 DNA follows: TGCGCCAGCAGCCAAGGAGTAGGGGGAAAAAACACTGAAGCTTTCTTT. The encoded protein is CASSQGVGGKNTEAFF. The chain combines TRBV4-3 with TRBJ1-1; weak D call: TRBD1 (6 bases). V dropped 1 base and J dropped 2 bases, with 14 bases sitting between them. Germline V gene data show CDR1 as LGHNA and CDR2 as YSLEER. This CDR3 contains 16 residues.

The chain combines TRBV6-6 with TRBJ2-1; D may match TRBD1 or TRBD2 (5 bases each). The CDR3 runs 15 residues. The V gene lost 4 bases and the J gene lost 0 bases, with 10 bases spanning the gap. Germline lookup yields CDR1 MNHNY and CDR2 SVGAGI (reference sequence). The CDR3 loop is CASSWGSSSYNEQFF. DNA for the CDR3: TGTGCCAGCAGTTGGGGGTCCAGCTCCTACAATGAGCAGTTCTTC.

The rearrangement joins TRBV7-7 to TRBJ2-3; TRBD1 agrees at 10 bases. Germline CDR1 SSHAT, CDR2 FNYEAQ (reference sequence). CDR3 size: 14 residues. V lost 5 bases to trimming and J lost 6 bases; unmatched junction nucleotides: 5. CDR3: CASSPGQGLDTQYF. DNA of the CDR3: TGTGCCAGCAGCCCGGGACAGGGGTTGGATACGCAGTATTTT. The full variable domain, its missing parts supplied by reference TRBV7-7 and TRBJ2-3, is GAGVSQSPRYKVTKRGQDVTLRCDPISSHATLYWYQQALGQGPEFLTYFNYEAQPDKSGLPSDRFSAERPEGSISTLTIQRTEQRDSAMYRCASSPGQGLDTQYFGPGTRLTVL.

V and J are TRBV19 and TRBJ2-1, with D hard to call. The CDR3 sequence is 12 residues long. CDR1 is LNHDA, CDR2 SQIVND, per germline (reference sequence). V was trimmed by 4 bases and J by 4 bases, leaving 5 bases between them. In DNA form, the CDR3 reads TGTGCCAGTAGTACCTTATACAATGAGCAGTTCTTC. Its translation: CASSTLYNEQFF.

The chain recombines TRBV11-3 with TRBJ2-2, with D unclear. CDR1 is SGHNT, CDR2 YENEEA, per germline. The CDR3 spans 14 residues. Between the trimmed V and J ends, which lost 2 bases and 0 bases, there was a span of 4 bases. CDR3 DNA sequence: TGTGCCAGCAGCTTACGGGCGAACACCGGGGAGCTGTTTTTT. It is translated as CASSLRANTGELFF.

The chain has TRBV5-6 and TRBJ1-1, with no clear D. V was clipped by 2 bases and J by 0 bases, with 20 bases between them. CDR3 length: 18 amino acids. CDR1 is SGHDT, CDR2 YYEEEE, per germline. CDR3 in DNA: TGTGCCAGCAGCTTTACCAACCCGGCGCTGCGAATGAACACTGAAGCTTTCTTT. It specifies CASSFTNPALRMNTEAFF. Variable domain in full (rest from reference TRBV5-6 and TRBJ1-1): DAGVTQSPTHLIKTRGQQVTLRCSPKSGHDTVSWYQQALGQGPQFIFQYYEEEERQRGNFPDRFSGHQFPNYSSELNVNALLLGDSALYLCASSFTNPALRMNTEAFFGQGTRLTVV.

The CDR3 region is CASSSGLAGEQYF. For the CDR3, the DNA is TGTGCCAGCAGCTCGGGACTAGCGGGTGAGCAGTACTTC. The chain is built from TRBV7-7 and TRBJ2-7; 12 nucleotides line up with TRBD2. Germline CDR1 reads SSHAT; CDR2 reads FNYEAQ (reference sequence). The V and J ends lost 4 bases and 7 bases, in that order; junction bases with no gene match: 2. This CDR3 spans 13 amino acids.

J is TRBJ1-1 and V is TRBV30; 7 bases align to TRBD1. This CDR3 region has 16 residues. Germline V CDR1 and CDR2: GTSNPN, SVGIG (reference sequence). The V and J ends lost 3 bases and 4 bases, in that order; junction bases with no gene match: 14. The CDR3 region has the DNA TGTGCCTGGAGCCCCCCCGGGCGACAGGGAAGCACTGAAGCTTTCTTT. Encoded protein: CAWSPPGRQGSTEAFF.